This record covers a single T cell receptor beta chain. Antigen: not known. The data stem from a study of long-term antiretroviral therapy in people with HIV. Trimming took off 4 bases at V and 2 bases at J, with 12 bases between the two ends. The CDR3 is made up of 15 amino acids. In germline, CDR1 is LNHDA, CDR2 SQIVND (reference sequence). The run of the v3.0 immunoSEQ assay was at survey level. Here immunoSEQ multiplex PCR was the method, and the copy in TCRdb shows in-frame clones only, minus some. The sample carries 20,000 or so clones, under 90% recorded once. Study-wide results and limits: Subsequent to ART, diversity was augmented yet persisted below that of transplant donor controls.

This chain connects TRBV19 to TRBJ2-1; D perhaps matches TRBD1 (5 bases). Here the sequenced sample was unsorted PBMCs, taken 0.1 years before starting antiretroviral therapy. The TCR originated in a man in his forties with HIV. In DNA, the CDR3 is TGTGCCAGTAGTAAGGGGTCCTCGACCTACAATGAGCAGTTCTTC. Amino acids: CASSKGSSTYNEQFF.